The present entry profiles one TCR beta chain with its context. This clone was found once. The antigen it recognizes is unknown. One base away there is no much larger clone; base qualities are not given. The library was obtained by the immunoSEQ multiplex PCR assay. For most patients, genomic DNA was isolated with the Qiagen DNeasy Blood and Tissue Kit and shipped frozen to Adaptive Biotechnologies for TCR sequencing. High-throughput TCR-beta CDR3 sequencing of genomic DNA from most patients was performed by Adaptive Biotechnologies. The paper's processing steps were these. Adaptive's ImmunoSEQ software supplied the TCR sequencing data for 15 to 20 patients, while MiXCR and VDJtools were used to process a few other patients. To correct CD4 versus CD8 sorting errors, sequences present in both subsets at a frequency ratio below 5:1 were removed. CDR3 nucleotide sequences shared between donor and recipient were removed because their origin could not be assigned. To be classed as alloreactive, a clone needed at least 2-fold expansion over unstimulated cells and a minimum CFSE-low frequency of 0.002% (template counts) or 0.001% (read counts). Mappable clones were those detected in sequenced pre-transplant spleen, lymph node, or MLR CFSE-low populations of the donor or recipient. The cumulative frequency of alloreactive clones was calculated as a percentage of all sequences, weighted by copy number. In its TCRdb copy, this immuneACCESS table keeps in-frame sequences only and misses some clones. Where compared with another copy, unresolved V genes explain less than half of these, and the others have no known cause. For V, J and clone size, that table is used; D and trimming come from the DNA. The sample table contains 140,000 or so clones; only one count was recorded for approximately 91% of them. The biggest ten clones account for about 0.18% of the sample.

The time point label, as the study defines it: cells obtained before transplantation from donor or recipient. CD3+CD4+ and CD3+CD8+ populations were FACS-sorted from unstimulated pre-transplant donor and recipient cells taken from spleen or lymph nodes. The data were obtained in a study of graft-versus-host responses after intestinal transplantation (TCRdb year 2021). Study-wide context: Recipients received multivisceral, liver-intestinal, or isolated intestinal transplants. Alloreactive clones were identified by sequencing pre-transplant mixed lymphocyte reaction products and comparing these products with unstimulated pre-transplant donor and recipient T cells. A peak of at least 4% donor T cells among recipient peripheral blood mononuclear cells was the definition used for donor T cell macrochimerism. Of the approximately 25 intestinal transplant recipients enrolled in the cohort, one of whom was a retransplant, 3 patients without pretransplant specimens were excluded. After intestinal transplantation, graft-versus-host and host-versus-graft alloreactive T cell clones were followed in the graft, circulation and bone marrow using bulk TCR-beta CDR3 sequencing. Anti-thymocyte globulin induction was given to all recipients, followed by maintenance tacrolimus and steroids for around three years. Rather than going through the commercial service, samples from three later patients were sequenced in-house on an Illumina MiSeq and processed with MiXCR. Findings and caveats that apply to the study as a whole: Conclusions were limited by the relatively low number and heterogeneity of intestinal transplant patients. GvH clones were found in recipient bone marrow, and some of the GvH clones appeared earlier in ileal mucosa or blood, which is consistent with an intestinal mucosal origin. Patients with donor T cell macrochimerism had high GvH to HvG T cell clonal ratios in their allografts. Early after transplant, declines in HvG clones were associated with peak levels of circulating GvH clones.

At the junction V is shortened by 7 bases and J by 3 bases, with 15 bases in between. The germline V gene gives CDR1 as MNHEY and CDR2 as SVGAGI. Its CDR3 holds 14 amino acids, cysteine through phenylalanine. Only CDR3 DNA remains: 42 bases, in frame from the first base. The sequence came from a human donor who received an intestinal transplant. The sample in question was unstimulated CD4+ T cells sorted from spleen or lymph node cells, obtained before intestinal transplant. The chain is made from TRBV6-5 and TRBJ1-1; there is no confident call for the D gene. For the CDR3, the sequence is CASTPRFPDTEAFF. The nucleotide sequence reads TGTGCCAGCACCCCTCGGTTTCCGGACACTGAAGCTTTCTTT.